Each of the 25 T cell receptor beta chains below was sequenced from the same sample in a study of T cell responses to AZD1222 COVID-19 vaccine. Profiling relied on immunoSEQ multiplex PCR, and the TCRdb table lists in-frame clones only, not all of them. Of about 160,000 clones in the sample, more than 70% are singletons; the top ten hold more than 5.5%. Sequencing was performed on peripheral blood, taken on day 0 of AZD1222 vaccination. The receptor source for this set is an adult in good health.

The chain uses TRBV27 and TRBJ1-4; 7 bases fit TRBD1. V lost 8 bases, J lost 5 bases, and 11 bases stayed unmatched. Germline V gene data show CDR1 as MNHEY and CDR2 as SMNVEV (reference sequence). The CDR3 is made up of 15 amino acids. The CDR3 DNA reads TGTGCCAGCGGGGACACAGGGGCCGGGAATGAAAAACTGTTTTTT. This encodes CASGDTGAGNEKLFF. Full variable domain (remainder filled in from reference TRBV27 and TRBJ1-4): EAQVTQNPRYLITVTGKKLTVTCSQNMNHEYMSWYRQDPGLGLRQIYYSMNVEVTDKGDVPEGYKVSRKEKRNFPLILESPSPNQTSLYFCASGDTGAGNEKLFFGSGTQLSVL.

A note on this clone: The junction departs from germline at one end; a sequencing error may be responsible. The V call is TRBV7-8, the J call TRBJ2-7; the match to TRBD2 covers 14 bases. CDR3 length: 13 amino acids. CDR1 SGHVS and CDR2 FQNEAQ come from the germline V gene. This CDR3 reads CASSSTSGRVLNF. CDR3 nucleotides: TGTGCCAGCAGCTCGACTAGCGGGAGGGTACTCAACTTC. The full variable domain, rest sourced from reference TRBV7-8 and TRBJ2-7, is GAGVSQSPRYKVAKRGQDVALRCDPISGHVSLFWYQQALGQGPEFLTYFQNEAQLDKSGLPSDRFFAERPEGSVSTLKIQRTQQEDSAVYLCASSSTSGRVLNFGPGTRLTVT.

This clone was observed a handful of times. The rearrangement links TRBV7-2 to TRBJ2-7, with D maybe TRBD2 (6 bases). This CDR3 has 13 residues. From germline, CDR1 is SGHTA and CDR2 FQGNSA. Trimming cost V 5 bases and J 9 bases, with 17 bases left between them. The CDR3 reads CASSPWGGVGQYF. CDR3 nucleotides: TGTGCCAGCAGCCCGTGGGGCGGGGTGGGGCAGTACTTC.

CDR3 region: CASSPQTGAGSPLHF. CDR3 in DNA: TGTGCCAGCAGTCCCCAGACAGGGGCTGGTTCACCCCTCCACTTT. This chain connects TRBV27 to TRBJ1-6; 8 bases are a match to TRBD1. The CDR3 runs 15 residues. The J segment lost 9 bases and the V segment lost 5 bases, leaving 9 bases of the junction unmatched. Germline V gene lookup returns CDR1 MNHEY and CDR2 SMNVEV (reference sequence).

This clone was seen only a few times. The V gene is TRBV10-3, the J gene TRBJ2-1; 10 bases map to TRBD2. The ends lost 5 bases at V and 0 bases at J; junction bases unmatched: 7. Germline CDR1 is ENHRY and CDR2 is SYGVKD. CDR3 length equals 17 residues. The CDR3 is CAISPLSGRSSYNEQFF. The CDR3 region has the DNA TGTGCCATCAGTCCCCTTAGCGGGAGGAGCTCCTACAATGAGCAGTTCTTC.

The chain joins TRBV5-1 to TRBJ1-5; D perhaps matches TRBD1 (5 bases). The V gene's germline CDR1 is SGHRS and CDR2 YFSETQ. The CDR3 sequence is 14 residues long. The V and J ends lost 0 bases and 3 bases respectively, with 7 bases between them. The CDR3 coding sequence is TGCGCCAGCAGCTTGGGAGGGGTCAATCAGCCCCAGCATTTT. Protein product: CASSLGGVNQPQHF.

The rearrangement joins TRBV28 to TRBJ2-5, with a tentative D call TRBD1 (6 bases). Germline V gene lookup returns CDR1 MDHEN and CDR2 SYDVKM. V lost 7 bases to trimming and J lost 13 bases, with 22 bases between them. The CDR3 consists of 13 residues. The CDR3 DNA reads TGTGCCAGCACCCTAGGGGGATCCCCGCTTCCGTACTTC. Encoded protein: CASTLGGSPLPYF.

The chain employs TRBV23-1 and TRBJ1-5; possibly TRBD1 for D (5 bases). TRBV23-1 is given ORF status, its function remaining uncertain. V was shortened by 1 base and J by 5 bases, with 6 bases between the two germline ends. CDR3 size: 13 residues. In nucleotides, the CDR3 is TGCGCCAGCAGTCAATGGGGGGATCAGCCCCAGCATTTT. The encoded protein is CASSQWGDQPQHF.

The table lists this clone with a count of one. This chain uses TRBV30 with TRBJ2-7, with D perhaps matching TRBD1 or TRBD2 (5 bases each). CDR1 and CDR2 from the germline V gene are GTSNPN and SVGIG (reference sequence). The CDR3 spans 14 residues. V shed 1 base and J shed 6 bases, with 16 bases lying between them. The CDR3 region has the DNA TGTGCCTGGAGTGGGGAGTCGTTAACAGGCGAGCAGTACTTC. Amino acid sequence: CAWSGESLTGEQYF.

The chain is built from TRBV27 and TRBJ1-6; TRBD1 might be the D (6 bases). The CDR3 totals 16 residues. V was clipped by 5 bases and J by 2 bases, with 13 bases between them. Germline CDR1 and CDR2: MNHEY and SMNVEV (reference sequence). CDR3 region: CASSPNRETYNSPLHF. CDR3 coding DNA: TGTGCCAGCAGTCCCAACAGGGAAACCTATAATTCACCCCTCCACTTT.

The V gene is TRBV5-5, the J gene TRBJ2-3, with 7 bases aligning to TRBD1. In germline, CDR1 is SGHKS, CDR2 YYEKEE (reference sequence). J gave up 0 bases and V 3 bases, and 7 bases lay outside the gene matches. The CDR3 runs 16 residues. CDR3 amino acids: CASSSGTDPSTDTQYF. CDR3 sequence (DNA): TGTGCCAGCAGCTCCGGGACAGATCCTAGCACAGATACGCAGTATTTT.

V gene TRBV6-2 or TRBV6-3 combines with J gene TRBJ1-1; TRBD1 is a possible D gene (5 bases). This CDR3 is 14 amino acids long. The V end was cut by 3 bases, the J end by 1 base, with 9 bases between. Germline-derived CDR1 and CDR2 are MNHEY and SVGEGT. CDR3 coding DNA: TGTGCCAGCAGTTATTTCACAGGGAACACTGAAGCTTTCTTT. It translates to CASSYFTGNTEAFF.

J is TRBJ1-2 and V is TRBV9; TRBD1 aligns across 8 bases. Germline V lookup: CDR1 SGDLS, CDR2 YYNGEE. The CDR3 length is 14 residues. J gave up 2 bases and V 3 bases, and 3 bases lay outside the gene matches. For the CDR3, the DNA is TGTGCCAGCAGCGGGACAGGGTGGAACTATGGCTACACCTTC. Translation gives CASSGTGWNYGYTF.

The rearrangement uses TRBV5-1 and TRBJ1-5; D might be TRBD1 (5 bases). The germline V and J ends were trimmed by 0 bases and 4 bases, with 8 bases remaining between them. The CDR3 totals 14 residues. Germline lookup yields CDR1 SGHRS and CDR2 YFSETQ. This chain's CDR3 is CASSLAGGNQPQHF. The CDR3 DNA reads TGCGCCAGCAGCTTGGCGGGGGGGAATCAGCCCCAGCATTTT.

The V and J genes are TRBV3-1 (or the pseudogene TRBV3-2) and TRBJ1-1, with 7 bases lining up with TRBD1. Per germline, CDR1 LGHDT and CDR2 YNNKEL (reference sequence). This CDR3 is 12 amino acids long. V lost 2 bases and J lost 11; bases outside the gene matches: 5. The CDR3 protein is CASSQWGRGAFF. As DNA, the CDR3 is TGTGCCAGCAGCCAATGGGGCAGGGGGGCTTTCTTT.

The chain couples TRBV2 to TRBJ2-5; D unclear. The V gene lost 1 base and the J gene lost 6 bases, with 0 bases spanning the gap. Germline V CDR1 and CDR2: SNHLY, FYNNEI. The CDR3 has 10 amino acids. The CDR3 is CASSEETQYF. The CDR3 DNA reads as TGTGCCAGCAGTGAAGAGACCCAGTACTTC.

The chain recombines TRBV19 with TRBJ1-2, with D possibly matching TRBD1 (5 bases). Looked up from germline, CDR1 is LNHDA and CDR2 is SQIVND (reference sequence). The V end was cut by 5 bases, the J end by 8 bases, with 18 bases between. CDR3 length equals 14 residues. CDR3 region: CASSLLDRSGGYTF. CDR3 sequence (DNA): TGTGCCAGTAGTCTCCTTGACAGATCGGGCGGCTACACCTTC.

The rearrangement joins TRBV28 to TRBJ2-1; 7 nucleotides match TRBD1. Germline lookup yields CDR1 MDHEN and CDR2 SYDVKM. V shed 5 bases, J shed 3 bases, and the junction held 4 bases outside the gene matches. This CDR3 has 14 residues. CDR3 coding DNA: TGTGCCAGCAGTCAGGGACAGCTCTACAATGAGCAGTTCTTC. Translating gives CASSQGQLYNEQFF.

The rearrangement joins TRBV7-9 to TRBJ2-7; weak D call: TRBD1 (8 bases). CDR1 is SEHNR and CDR2 is FQNEAQ in the germline V gene (reference sequence). The ends were cut back, 5 bases at V and 3 bases at J, with 20 bases in the middle. CDR3 size: 16 residues. The CDR3 DNA reads TGTGCCAGCAGCCCCGGACAGGGAGGGTTGCGCTACGAGCAGTACTTC. Translated, it gives CASSPGQGGLRYEQYF.

The chain links TRBV28 to TRBJ2-1, with 10 bases identical to TRBD1. CDR3 size: 15 residues. Germline V CDR1 and CDR2: MDHEN, SYDVKM. V gave up 5 bases and J gave up 4 bases; unmatched junction bases: 5. The CDR3 region is CASSPPDRGYNEQFF. The CDR3 DNA reads as TGTGCCAGCAGTCCCCCGGACAGGGGGTACAATGAGCAGTTCTTC.

The V and J genes are TRBV7-9 and TRBJ1-2; 11 bases map to TRBD1. This CDR3 spans 14 amino acids. CDR1 and CDR2 from the germline V gene are SEHNR and FQNEAQ (reference sequence). V lost 6 bases to trimming and J lost 12 bases; unmatched junction nucleotides: 12. CDR3 coding DNA: TGTGCCAGCAGTTACCAAGGACAGGGGGCTTTTCACACCTTC. Its protein product is CASSYQGQGAFHTF.

V gene TRBV29-1 combines with J gene TRBJ2-2; 9 bases fit TRBD1. This CDR3 is 16 amino acids long. The junction had 10 bases not matched to a gene; V was cut back by 5 bases and J by 3 bases. CDR1 is SQVTM and CDR2 is ANQGSEA in the germline V gene. The CDR3 region is CSVSSGQGIDTGELFF. The CDR3 nucleotides read TGCAGCGTTTCTTCGGGACAGGGTATCGACACCGGGGAGCTGTTTTTT.

The chain combines TRBV28 with TRBJ1-3; 8 nucleotides line up with TRBD1. The CDR3 sequence is 14 residues long. Looked up from germline, CDR1 is MDHEN and CDR2 is SYDVKM. V was clipped by 3 bases and J by 7 bases; unmatched bases: 5. The CDR3 DNA is TGTGCCAGCAGTTTGGCTCAGGGGGCGAACACCATATATTTT. As protein: CASSLAQGANTIYF.

This clone has only one observation. The rearrangement links TRBV27 to TRBJ2-7; D is possibly TRBD1 (5 bases). The CDR3 is 15 amino acids. The V gene's germline CDR1 is MNHEY and CDR2 SMNVEV (reference sequence). Trimming shortened V by 2 bases and J by 7 bases, and 18 bases separated the two germline ends. The CDR3 DNA is TGTGCCAGCAGTTTAGAGCCAGGGTACCGTGGGGAGCAGTACTTC. It specifies CASSLEPGYRGEQYF.

The rearrangement links TRBV7-2 to TRBJ1-4; no definite D call. The germline CDR1 and CDR2 sequences are SGHTA and FQGNSA. The CDR3 has 14 amino acids. The V and J ends lost 5 bases and 8 bases respectively, with 15 bases between them. DNA of the CDR3: TGTGCCAGCAGCCCGGCCTCGTTCGCGGAAAAACTGTTTTTT. Its protein is CASSPASFAEKLFF.